A single sample is the source of the 20 T cell receptor beta chains below, sequenced in a study of cytomegalovirus exposure and HLA in healthy donors. This PCR relied on a set of 60 Vbeta primers and 13 Jbeta primers. TCRdb's table, derived via immunoSEQ multiplex PCR, lists solely in-frame clones and lacks some. The table records 150,000 to 200,000 clones, 71% of them present only once. Source material: PBMCs. The source of these receptors is a girl aged 10 to 17 in good health and CMV-seronegative.

This chain joins TRBV7-2 and TRBJ2-1, with 9 positions matching TRBD2. Germline lookup yields CDR1 SGHTA and CDR2 FQGNSA. Trimming took 0 bases from V and 5 from J; bases not matched to a gene: 2. The length of the CDR3 is 15 residues. The chain's CDR3 is CASSLASGGHNEQFF. CDR3 DNA: TGTGCCAGCAGCTTAGCTAGCGGGGGTCACAATGAGCAGTTCTTC.

The chain links TRBV11-2 to TRBJ2-2, with D possibly matching TRBD1 (5 bases). Trimming shortened V by 6 bases and J by 6 bases, and 11 bases separated the two germline ends. This CDR3 is 13 amino acids long. Looked up from germline, CDR1 is SGHAT and CDR2 is FQNNGV. This CDR3 is CASRVGHSGELFF. The CDR3 nucleotides are TGTGCCAGCAGAGTAGGACATTCCGGGGAGCTGTTTTTT.

The chain carries TRBV14 and TRBJ1-6, with D possibly matching TRBD1 (5 bases). This CDR3 has 20 residues. Germline loops: CDR1 SGHDN, CDR2 FVKESK. Trimming pared 2 bases from V and 5 bases from J, leaving 25 bases between. The chain's CDR3 is CASSQRSRLGEPEDNSPLHF. The CDR3 DNA is TGTGCCAGCAGCCAAAGAAGTAGACTAGGGGAGCCTGAAGATAATTCACCCCTCCACTTT.

V is TRBV7-9 and J is TRBJ1-2; maybe TRBD1 (5 bases). Germline V lookup: CDR1 SEHNR, CDR2 FQNEAQ (reference sequence). Trimming stripped 3 bases from V and 7 bases from J, with 9 bases between. The CDR3 is 12 residues long. CDR3 protein: CASSFQGSGYTF. CDR3 sequence (DNA): TGTGCCAGCAGCTTTCAGGGATCTGGCTACACCTTC.

The chain carries TRBV5-1 and TRBJ1-2; tentative D call: TRBD1 (6 bases). V lost 4 bases, J lost 2 bases, and 12 bases lay in between. Germline V CDR1 and CDR2: SGHRS, YFSETQ. The CDR3 spans 14 residues. The CDR3 coding sequence is TGCGCCAGCAGCCCCCTAGGACAGAACTATGGCTACACCTTC. This sequence encodes CASSPLGQNYGYTF. Full variable domain (rest looked up from reference TRBV5-1 and TRBJ1-2): KAGVTQTPRYLIKTRGQQVTLSCSPISGHRSVSWYQQTPGQGLQFLFEYFSETQRNKGNFPGRFSGRQFSNSRSEMNVSTLELGDSALYLCASSPLGQNYGYTFGSGTRLTVV.

This chain links TRBV2 with TRBJ1-3; 7 bases are a match to TRBD1. The trim removed 7 bases at V and 3 bases at J, leaving 6 bases unmatched. CDR1 and CDR2 (germline): SNHLY, FYNNEI. The CDR3 length is 14 residues. The CDR3 DNA reads TGTGCCAGCATAGGGGGACAGAGTGGAAACACCATATATTTT. Its translation is CASIGGQSGNTIYF.

The chain carries TRBV6-1 and TRBJ1-2; D unclear. The CDR3 consists of 13 residues. V gave up 2 bases and J gave up 4 bases, with 8 bases separating them. Germline CDR1 MNHNS, CDR2 SASEGT. The chain's CDR3 is CASSERGVYGYTF. CDR3 sequence (DNA): TGTGCCAGCAGTGAACGGGGAGTCTATGGCTACACCTTC.

This clone came up a few times. The chain combines TRBV6-1 with TRBJ1-1, with 10 bases identical to TRBD1. Trimming took 6 bases from V and 5 from J; bases not matched to a gene: 3. The germline CDR1 and CDR2 sequences are MNHNS and SASEGT. The CDR3 is 13 amino acids. This CDR3 is CASRDRGRTEAFF. CDR3 sequence (DNA): TGTGCCAGCAGAGACAGGGGGCGGACTGAAGCTTTCTTT.

J is TRBJ2-7 and V is TRBV15; D is possibly TRBD2 (5 bases). Trimming cost V 8 bases and J 1 base, with 12 bases left between them. The CDR3 is made up of 13 amino acids. The germline CDR1 and CDR2 sequences are LNHNV and YYDKDF (reference sequence). In DNA form, the CDR3 reads TGTGCCACCCAAAGTCGGGAATCCTACGAGCAGTACTTC. The encoded protein is CATQSRESYEQYF.

The rearrangement joins TRBV4-2 to TRBJ2-3; 10 bases match TRBD2. The CDR3 is 20 amino acids. Trimming removed 0 bases from V and 7 bases from J; junction bases left unmatched: 19. The germline V gene has CDR1 LGHNA and CDR2 YNFKEQ. The DNA for the CDR3 is TGTGCCAGCAGCCAAGATCCTTCGCCGGGAGGGGCTAGCGGGGGTAATACGCAGTATTTT. Its translation is CASSQDPSPGGASGGNTQYF.

The chain joins TRBV4-1 to TRBJ2-1, with D possibly matching TRBD2 (6 bases). CDR1 and CDR2 from the germline V gene are MGHRA and YSYEKL. The CDR3 sequence is 16 residues long. V was shortened by 2 bases and J by 0 bases, with 11 bases between the two germline ends. The CDR3 here is CASSQRKDYSYNEQFF. The CDR3 region has the DNA TGCGCCAGCAGCCAAAGGAAGGACTACTCCTACAATGAGCAGTTCTTC.

The chain links TRBV5-6 to TRBJ2-3; 9 bases are shared with TRBD1. Germline CDR1 SGHDT, CDR2 YYEEEE. This CDR3 contains 16 residues. V lost 0 bases and J lost 0; bases outside the gene matches: 2. CDR3 amino acids: CASSLEGQGSTDTQYF. CDR3 nucleotide sequence: TGTGCCAGCAGCTTGGAGGGACAGGGAAGCACAGATACGCAGTATTTT.

This chain uses TRBV14 with TRBJ1-1; 7 bases fit TRBD1. Germline CDR1 SGHDN, CDR2 FVKESK. The CDR3 contains 14 residues. The ends lost 5 bases at V and 5 bases at J; junction bases unmatched: 8. CDR3 DNA: TGTGCCAGCAGCGTCGGACAGGATTGGACTGAAGCTTTCTTT. Protein product: CASSVGQDWTEAFF.

V is TRBV6-6 and J is TRBJ1-2, with 8 bases fitting TRBD1. The germline V gene has CDR1 MNHNY and CDR2 SVGAGI (reference sequence). Losses at the gene ends were 6 bases for V and 8 bases for J; bases not matched to a gene: 8. The CDR3 consists of 13 residues. The CDR3 DNA reads TGTGCCAGCAGCTCGGGACAGGCCGGGGGCTACACCTTC. Translating gives CASSSGQAGGYTF.

This clone was seen a few times. The genes are TRBV7-9 and TRBJ2-3; 7 bases are shared with TRBD1. CDR1 and CDR2 from the germline V gene are SEHNR and FQNEAQ (reference sequence). Unmatched junction bases numbered 5, after V lost 5 bases and J lost 0 bases. The length of the CDR3 is 15 residues. This chain's CDR3 is CASSNQGDSTDTQYF. The CDR3, as DNA: TGTGCCAGCAGCAATCAGGGGGACAGCACAGATACGCAGTATTTT.

V gene TRBV15 combines with J gene TRBJ2-1; 7 nucleotides align to TRBD1. Unmatched junction bases numbered 9, after V lost 5 bases and J lost 5 bases. The V gene's germline CDR1 is LNHNV and CDR2 YYDKDF (reference sequence). CDR3 length: 15 residues. CDR3 region: CATSGIQGWHNEQFF. CDR3 nucleotide sequence: TGTGCCACCAGCGGAATACAGGGGTGGCACAATGAGCAGTTCTTC.

V and J are TRBV6-5 and TRBJ2-2; 8 positions match TRBD1. This CDR3 region has 13 residues. The germline gives CDR1 MNHEY, CDR2 SVGAGI. V lost 2 bases, J lost 8 bases, and 1 base stayed unmatched. The CDR3: CASSYRQGGELFF. DNA of the CDR3: TGTGCCAGCAGTTACCGACAGGGGGGGGAGCTGTTTTTT.

The chain carries TRBV5-1 and TRBJ1-3; no clear D gene. Looked up from germline, CDR1 is SGHRS and CDR2 is YFSETQ. This CDR3 is built from 15 residues. The V and J ends lost 7 bases and 0 bases respectively, with 14 bases between them. The CDR3 reads CASRWSGSSGNTIYF. The CDR3 DNA reads as TGCGCCAGCCGCTGGTCGGGGAGCTCTGGAAACACCATATATTTT.

This clone was recorded once. V gene TRBV7-9 combines with J gene TRBJ2-6; no clear D. Germline CDR1 and CDR2: SEHNR and FQNEAQ (reference sequence). V lost 5 bases, J lost 1 base, and 3 bases lay in between. This CDR3 region has 13 residues. Here the CDR3 DNA reads TGTGCCAGCAGCCCGTCTGGGGCCAACGTCCTGACTTTC. Translation: CASSPSGANVLTF.

V is TRBV5-1 and J is TRBJ2-3; 8 nucleotides align to TRBD1. Germline loops: CDR1 SGHRS, CDR2 YFSETQ. The CDR3 length is 16 residues. V shed 3 bases and J 2 bases; nucleotides not matched to a gene: 8. CDR3 in amino acids: CASSSYRGANTDTQYF. CDR3 sequence (DNA): TGCGCCAGCAGCTCATACAGGGGGGCTAACACAGATACGCAGTATTTT.